This TCR beta chain was observed in a study of cytomegalovirus exposure and HLA in healthy donors. The CDR3 runs to 16 residues. Germline CDR1 and CDR2: SGHAT and FQNNGV. J lost 2 bases, V lost 6 bases, and 12 bases had no gene match. With 60 Vbeta and 13 Jbeta primers, the PCR was carried out. The method was immunoSEQ multiplex PCR; TCRdb's version includes in-frame clones alone and lacks a portion of them. The repertoire holds around 95,000 clones, with about four fifths as singletons. The source is a female donor in good health and CMV-seropositive. The chain combines TRBV11-2 with TRBJ2-7; 8 bases are shared with TRBD1. Sequenced: PBMCs. CDR3 amino acids: CASRPLTGGLPYEQYF. The CDR3 DNA follows: TGTGCCAGCAGACCCCTTACAGGGGGACTCCCCTACGAGCAGTACTTC.